The 27 T cell receptor beta chains given below trace back to one sample, sequenced in a study of T cells in Graves' hyperthyroidism and ophthalmopathy (dated by TCRdb to between 2018 and 2020). The method behind the library was multiplex PCR. Sequenced on an Illumina HiSeq 2000. The TCR beta CDR3 regions were amplified from the RNA transcripts. The first round of RT-PCR for the TCR CDR3 was performed with the HTBI primer set and the Qiagen OneStep RT-PCR kit. TCRdb applied fastp at Q25 and MiXCR to the public reads, then kept only in-frame beta chains. Each CDR3 protein appears once, grouped with its most common genes and DNA. The sample table contains about 380,000 distinct CDR3 sequences; only one count was recorded for roughly 15% of them. The leading ten clones occupy around 19% of the sample. Sequences were obtained from blood. The receptor source for this set is a woman between 25 and 40 years old with Graves' ophthalmopathy.

This clonotype was counted at least ten times. This chain joins TRBV6-1 and TRBJ2-7; weak D call: TRBD2 (6 bases). The germline gives CDR1 MNHNS, CDR2 SASEGT. V was shortened by 5 bases and J by 2 bases, with 10 bases between the two germline ends. The CDR3 length is 13 residues. CDR3 sequence: CASSYRETYEQYF. The CDR3 nucleotides read TGTGCCAGCAGTTACCGGGAGACCTACGAGCAGTACTTC.

The genes are TRBV19 and TRBJ2-5; no clear D gene. Germline V gene sequence: CDR1 LNHDA, CDR2 SQIVND (reference sequence). V was shortened by 4 bases and J by 4 bases, with 16 bases between the two germline ends. This CDR3 contains 15 residues. CDR3 sequence (DNA): TGTGCCAGTAGTAGAGGATGGGCAGCGCGAGAGACCCAGTACTTC. Its protein product is CASSRGWAARETQYF.

This clonotype came up once. A much larger clone differs from this one at a single base, so this may be a read error. The rearrangement uses TRBV12-5 and TRBJ1-1; D perhaps matches TRBD1 (5 bases). CDR3 length: 15 residues. Germline loops: CDR1 LGHNT, CDR2 FRNRAP. CDR3 DNA: TGTGCTAGTGGTCCAGGGCAGAAACTGAACACTGAAGCTCTCTTT. Its translation: CASGPGQKLNTEALF.

The genes are TRBV2 and TRBJ1-5, with D hard to call. The germline V and J ends were trimmed by 1 base and 3 bases, with 19 bases remaining between them. Germline V gene lookup returns CDR1 SNHLY and CDR2 FYNNEI. The length of the CDR3 is 18 residues. The CDR3 DNA follows: TGTGCCAGCAGTGAAGAGCCTATGGACGGGCCCCTCAATCAGCCCCAGCATTTT. Its protein product is CASSEEPMDGPLNQPQHF.

This clonotype came up many times. This chain connects TRBV2 to TRBJ2-5, with D unresolved. The CDR3 extends over 11 amino acids. CDR1 SNHLY and CDR2 FYNNEI come from the germline V gene. V dropped 7 bases and J dropped 1 base, with 4 bases sitting between them. The CDR3 loop reads CASTIQETQYF. In DNA form, the CDR3 reads TGTGCCAGCACCATCCAAGAGACCCAGTACTTC.

In this sample, this clonotype turned up many times. The V and J genes are TRBV11-2 and TRBJ2-5; D is possibly TRBD2 (5 bases). The CDR3 spans 13 residues. The V gene lost 5 bases and the J gene lost 0 bases, with 7 bases spanning the gap. Germline V lookup: CDR1 SGHAT, CDR2 FQNNGV. The CDR3 spells CASSGEYQETQYF. The CDR3 coding sequence is TGTGCCAGCAGCGGGGAGTACCAAGAGACCCAGTACTTC.

The chain has TRBV20-1 and TRBJ1-2; TRBD1 matches at 7 bases. The CDR3 spans 13 residues. From germline, CDR1 is DFQATT and CDR2 SNEGSKA (reference sequence). V lost 3 bases, J lost 2 bases, and 3 bases stayed unmatched. The CDR3 region is CSASRQGNYGYTF. The CDR3 nucleotides read TGCAGTGCTAGTAGACAGGGAAACTATGGCTACACCTTC.

This clonotype was counted many times. This chain uses TRBV27 with TRBJ1-4; no firm D call. CDR1 is MNHEY, CDR2 SMNVEV, per germline (reference sequence). This CDR3 comprises 16 residues. V dropped 5 bases and J dropped 0 bases, with 13 bases sitting between them. This CDR3 is CASSPALAATNEKLFF. The CDR3 DNA follows: TGTGCCAGCAGTCCAGCCCTTGCAGCAACTAATGAAAAACTGTTTTTT.

This clonotype was counted ten times or more. V gene TRBV3-1 combines with J gene TRBJ1-2; 8 positions match TRBD1. The CDR3 length is 13 residues. CDR1 LGHDT and CDR2 YNNKEL come from the germline V gene (reference sequence). V was clipped by 3 bases and J by 8 bases; unmatched bases: 5. The CDR3 here is CASSHQGATGYTF. The DNA of the CDR3 is TGTGCCAGCAGCCACCAGGGGGCAACGGGCTACACCTTC.

This clonotype came up a few times. CDR3 loop: CASSFILGQGPFF. The CDR3 DNA is TGCGCCAGCAGCTTTATTCTTGGACAGGGTCCGTTCTTC. The chain combines TRBV5-1 with TRBJ2-1, with TRBD1 identical over 8 bases. The CDR3 spans 13 residues. Germline V CDR1 and CDR2: SGHRS, YFSETQ. Trimming cost V 2 bases and J 15 bases; bases outside gene matches: 10.

Turning to this clonotype: This may be a read error, as it is one base from a much larger clone. V is TRBV20-1 and J is TRBJ2-5, with D perhaps TRBD2 (7 bases). The CDR3 length is 16 residues. CDR1 is DFQATT and CDR2 is SNEGSKA in the germline V gene (reference sequence). The ends were cut back, 5 bases at V and 1 base at J, with 20 bases in the middle. CDR3 bases: TGCAGTGCTGGACTAGGGGGGGGGCCTATCCAAGAGACCCAGTACTTC. It translates to CSAGLGGGPIQETQYF.

V and J are TRBV15 and TRBJ1-2; D unclear. The CDR3 sequence is 14 residues long. V was cut by 0 bases and J by 4 bases, with 9 bases left in between. Germline V gene lookup returns CDR1 LNHNV and CDR2 YYDKDF (reference sequence). CDR3 sequence: CATSRELYSYGYTF. The CDR3 DNA is TGTGCCACCAGCAGAGAACTCTACTCCTATGGCTACACCTTC.

This clonotype was detected many times. The genes are TRBV7-3 and TRBJ2-1, with TRBD2 matching 13 bases. From germline, CDR1 is SGHTA and CDR2 FQGTGA. CDR3 size: 15 residues. V shed 3 bases and J 10 bases; nucleotides not matched to a gene: 6. The CDR3, as DNA: TGTGCCAGCAGCTTTGGGCGACTAGCGGGGGGCGAGCAGTTCTTC. It encodes CASSFGRLAGGEQFF.

This clonotype was picked up many times. The CDR3 DNA reads TGTGCCACCAGCATCCTTGGGGGGGGAAGCAATCAGCCCCAGCATTTT. Protein sequence: CATSILGGGSNQPQHF. The chain couples TRBV15 to TRBJ1-5, with D possibly being TRBD1 (5 bases). The CDR3 is 16 residues long. The germline CDR1 and CDR2 sequences are LNHNV and YYDKDF (reference sequence). Deletions cut 4 bases from V and 1 base from J, with 14 bases between.

This clonotype was recorded many times. One end of the junction fails to match germline, which may point to a read error. V and J are TRBV3-1 and TRBJ2-7; TRBD1 aligns across 9 bases. Germline V gives CDR1 LGHDT, CDR2 YNNKEL (reference sequence). CDR3 length equals 16 residues. The CDR3 reads CASSLLSGQGSNEQYF. The CDR3 DNA reads TGTGCCAGCAGCCTCCTGTCGGGACAGGGCTCCAACGAGCAGTACTTC.

This clonotype has ten or more counts. This chain links TRBV5-1 with TRBJ2-7, with TRBD1 matching over 10 bases. Trimming removed 3 bases from V and 0 bases from J; junction bases left unmatched: 15. The CDR3 has 19 amino acids. Germline lookup yields CDR1 SGHRS and CDR2 YFSETQ. CDR3 residues: CASSWGTGAIPWDSYEQYF. CDR3 nucleotide sequence: TGCGCCAGCAGCTGGGGGACAGGGGCGATCCCCTGGGACTCCTACGAGCAGTACTTC.

V usage is TRBV15 and J usage is TRBJ2-2; 8 bases align to TRBD2. This CDR3 contains 17 residues. V shed 0 bases, J shed 6 bases, and the junction held 9 bases outside the gene matches. Germline V CDR1 and CDR2: LNHNV, YYDKDF (reference sequence). CDR3 DNA sequence: TGTGCCACCAGCAGAGATCATGTCGGGGGGGCCGCCGGGGAGCTGTTTTTT. This codes for CATSRDHVGGAAGELFF.

This clonotype was seen ten or more times. The CDR3 region has the DNA TGTGCCAGCTCAGAGGCTGCCCGCACCGGGGAGCTGTTTTTT. Amino acid sequence: CASSEAARTGELFF. The V call is TRBV18, the J call TRBJ2-2, with D unresolved. From germline, CDR1 is KGHSH and CDR2 LQKENI. Trimming stripped 5 bases from V and 4 bases from J, with 11 bases between. This CDR3 contains 14 residues. Looking up the rest from reference TRBV18 and TRBJ2-2 gives the full variable domain: NAGVMQNPRHLVRRRGQEARLRCSPMKGHSHVYWYRQLPEEGLKFMVYLQKENIIDESGMPKERFSAEFPKEGPSILRIQQVVRGDSAAYFCASSEAARTGELFFGEGSRLTVL.

This clonotype has just a few counts. The V and J genes are TRBV24-1 and TRBJ2-1; 16 bases match TRBD2. Trimming cost V 4 bases and J 5 bases; bases outside gene matches: 7. The CDR3 covers 18 residues. The germline V gene has CDR1 KGHDR and CDR2 SFDVKD. This CDR3 is CATSEPGLAGGPDNEQFF. For the CDR3, the DNA is TGTGCCACCAGTGAACCGGGACTAGCGGGGGGGCCCGACAATGAGCAGTTCTTC.

The chain is built from TRBV30 and TRBJ2-2; TRBD2 agrees at 13 bases. The length of the CDR3 is 15 residues. CDR1 GTSNPN and CDR2 SVGIG come from the germline V gene (reference sequence). This CDR3 is CARGLAGTNTGELFF. CDR3 in DNA: TGTGCAAGGGGACTAGCGGGGACGAACACCGGGGAGCTGTTTTTT.

This clonotype was found many times. V gene TRBV6-1 combines with J gene TRBJ2-5, with 7 bases matching TRBD1. V shed 2 bases, J shed 3 bases, and the junction held 0 bases outside the gene matches. The CDR3 spans 13 residues. Germline lookup yields CDR1 MNHNS and CDR2 SASEGT. The CDR3 loop reads CASSEQGEETQYF. The CDR3, as DNA: TGTGCCAGCAGTGAACAGGGGGAAGAGACCCAGTACTTC.

This clonotype has ten or more counts. The chain joins TRBV2 to TRBJ2-3; 11 positions match TRBD2. The CDR3 sequence is 16 residues long. Looked up from germline, CDR1 is SNHLY and CDR2 is FYNNEI. After removal of 7 bases from V and 2 bases from J, the junction contained 8 bases not matched to a gene. The CDR3 loop reads CASTPGLAAATDTQYF. CDR3 bases: TGTGCCAGCACCCCGGGACTAGCGGCGGCCACAGATACGCAGTATTTT.

This clonotype was counted many times. The chain carries TRBV4-1 and TRBJ1-3; D is undetermined. The V end lost 1 base, the J end lost 0 bases, and 10 bases lay between the germline ends. The germline gives CDR1 MGHRA, CDR2 YSYEKL. The CDR3 spans 16 residues. This CDR3 reads CASSQGDANSGNTIYF. The CDR3 DNA reads TGCGCCAGCAGCCAAGGAGATGCGAACTCTGGAAACACCATATATTTT.

This clonotype came up many times. Given a much more abundant clone one base away, this may be a read error. The rearrangement links TRBV18 to TRBJ2-1, with D possibly TRBD1 on 6 matching bases. The germline V gene encodes CDR1 KGHSH and CDR2 LQKENI. This CDR3 spans 17 amino acids. The CDR3 loop reads CASSPRKGGSSYNERFF. DNA for the CDR3: TGTGCCAGCTCACCTCGTAAAGGGGGAAGCTCCTACAATGAGCGGTTCTTC.

The rearrangement joins TRBV20-1 to TRBJ2-1; the match to TRBD2 covers 11 bases. The CDR3 totals 15 residues. Germline V gene lookup returns CDR1 DFQATT and CDR2 SNEGSKA (reference sequence). The J segment lost 5 bases and the V segment lost 2 bases, leaving 5 bases of the junction unmatched. The CDR3: CSARLTSGVNNEQFF. The CDR3 nucleotides read TGCAGTGCTAGATTGACTAGCGGGGTTAACAATGAGCAGTTCTTC.

This clonotype showed up many times. The gene calls are TRBV3-1 and TRBJ2-7; no clear D gene. The CDR3 runs to 15 residues. Trimming took off 1 base at V and 3 bases at J, with 13 bases between the two ends. Germline V gene lookup returns CDR1 LGHDT and CDR2 YNNKEL (reference sequence). CDR3 protein: CASSQGRAFNYEQYF. The CDR3 DNA reads as TGTGCCAGCAGCCAAGGAAGGGCCTTCAACTACGAGCAGTACTTC.

V gene TRBV6-1 combines with J gene TRBJ1-4; a possible D gene is TRBD1 (5 bases). CDR1 is MNHNS and CDR2 is SASEGT in the germline V gene. The V gene lost 1 base and the J gene lost 2 bases, with 17 bases spanning the gap. CDR3 length: 18 amino acids. In DNA, the CDR3 is TGTGCCAGCAGTGAAGTGGCAGGGTTTTTCTCTACTAATGAAAAACTGTTTTTT. It specifies CASSEVAGFFSTNEKLFF.